Here is one TCR beta chain with its context. In the study's own analysis: Estimation of nucleated cell counts relied on the amplification of reference gene primers. The protocol was immunoSEQ multiplex PCR, while the TCRdb copy is restricted to in-frame clones and leaves out a portion. The DNA gave D and trimming, while V, J and clone size come from that table. The table shows about 180,000 clones, with about 83% occurring only once. Trimming left V 0 bases short and J 2 bases short, with 6 bases between. The CDR3 has 14 residues. Germline V gene sequence: CDR1 KGHSH, CDR2 LQKENI. Followed over time, Seattle patients had been enrolled while infection was active. The source of the sample is a study of blood T cell repertoires in COVID-19. On the study more broadly: Specimens from acute and convalescent COVID-19 originated in the United States, Italy and Spain. T cells, B-cell-depleted T cells, or PBMCs provided the cDNA or gDNA that served as material.

Sequencing used peripheral blood. This rearrangement joins TRBV18 to TRBJ2-3; D is perhaps TRBD1 (5 bases). This sequence originates from a woman between 65 and 79 years old with COVID-19, enrolled during active disease. This CDR3 is CASSPPGPTDTQYF. Here the CDR3 DNA reads TGTGCCAGCTCACCACCGGGGCCCACAGATACGCAGTATTTT.